This T cell receptor beta chain was observed in a study of PD-L1 blockade in urothelial cancer. About the research overall: T cell content in blood samples showed a median of approximately 140,000. Findings of the study overall: Patients who had durable benefit saw their tumor-associated blood clones expand more at 3 weeks.

The CDR3 totals 13 residues. Per germline, CDR1 KGHSH and CDR2 LQKENI. The V and J ends lost 3 bases and 0 bases respectively, with 5 bases between them. Turning to this clone: Its antigen is unknown. This specimen includes other DNA sequences encoding the same CDR3.

Synthetic spike-ins, TCR analog templates, were added into each PCR. Only in-frame clones appear in the TCRdb table, and some are missing; sequencing was by immunoSEQ multiplex PCR. The profile shows more than 55,000 clones, around 83% of them singletons. The chain is built from TRBV18 and TRBJ1-1; D is ambiguous. The sequence derives from a man aged 45 to 65 with urothelial cancer. Specimen: PBMCs, collected around atezolizumab (anti-PD-L1) treatment. This CDR3 is CASSPSMNTEAFF. The CDR3 nucleotides read TGTGCCAGCTCACCGAGCATGAACACTGAAGCTTTCTTT.